These 24 T cell receptor beta chains share one sample of origin, sequenced in a study of blood T cell repertoires in COVID-19. Libraries were prepared by immunoSEQ multiplex PCR; TCRdb keeps only in-frame clonotypes and omits some of them. The profile shows roughly 200,000 clones, around nine tenths of them singletons. Source material: peripheral blood. Receptors originate from a woman aged 18-29 years who had recovered from COVID-19.

DNA of the CDR3: TGTGCCAGCAGCCCGACTAGCGAAAACACCGGGGAGCTGTTTTTT. Translation gives CASSPTSENTGELFF. The rearrangement joins TRBV6-4 to TRBJ2-2; 8 nucleotides align to TRBD2. V was pared by 6 bases and J by 2 bases, with 5 bases of the junction left unmatched. CDR3 size: 15 residues. Germline V lookup: CDR1 MRHNA, CDR2 SNTAGT.

The count of this clone is one. This chain joins TRBV14 and TRBJ1-2; D gene ambiguous. CDR3 length: 13 amino acids. Trimming shortened V by 4 bases and J by 6 bases, and 12 bases separated the two germline ends. The germline CDR1 and CDR2 sequences are SGHDN and FVKESK. CDR3 bases: TGTGCCAGCAGCCGCCACACAAAAGATGGCTACACCTTC. It specifies CASSRHTKDGYTF.

This chain joins TRBV10-3 and TRBJ1-1; weak D call: TRBD1 (5 bases). V gave up 1 base and J gave up 1 base, with 7 bases separating them. Germline-derived CDR1 and CDR2 are ENHRY and SYGVKD. The CDR3 is 14 residues long. The CDR3 bases are TGTGCCATCAGTGAGTTCGACAGGAACACTGAAGCTTTCTTT. It specifies CAISEFDRNTEAFF.

The gene calls are TRBV11-3 and TRBJ2-2; tentatively, D is TRBD1 (6 bases). V lost 2 bases to trimming and J lost 2 bases, with 9 bases between them. Germline CDR1 is SGHNT and CDR2 is YENEEA. The CDR3 is 15 residues long. The CDR3 DNA follows: TGTGCCAGCAGCTTATCGGGACATAACACCGGGGAGCTGTTTTTT. It specifies CASSLSGHNTGELFF. The whole variable domain, filled in from reference TRBV11-3 and TRBJ2-2, reads EAGVVQSPRYKIIEKKQPVAFWCNPISGHNTLYWYLQNLGQGPELLIRYENEEAVDDSQLPKDRFSAERLKGVDSTLKIQPAELGDSAVYLCASSLSGHNTGELFFGEGSRLTVL.

The chain joins TRBV29-1 to TRBJ2-2; TRBD1 agrees at 7 bases. The CDR3 loop spans 15 amino acids. With V trimmed by 7 bases and J by 6 bases, 14 bases remained unmatched. CDR1 and CDR2 (germline): SQVTM, ANQGSEA. The CDR3 sequence is CSARPGTDFSGELFF. CDR3 nucleotide sequence: TGCAGCGCCCGCCCTGGGACAGACTTTTCCGGGGAGCTGTTTTTT.

The genes are TRBV7-3 and TRBJ2-5; 7 positions agree with TRBD2. This CDR3 is built from 14 residues. With 2 bases clipped from V and 3 bases from J, the junction kept 3 bases outside the gene matches. Germline V gene sequence: CDR1 SGHTA, CDR2 FQGTGA. The CDR3 region has the DNA TGTGCCAGCAGCTTATTGGGGGGGAAAGAGACCCAGTACTTC. Amino acid sequence: CASSLLGGKETQYF.

This chain uses TRBV2 with TRBJ1-5, with a tentative D call TRBD1 (6 bases). Per the germline V gene, CDR1 is SNHLY and CDR2 is FYNNEI. The CDR3 has 15 amino acids. Trimming took 5 bases from V and 4 from J, leaving 15 bases between them. The DNA for the CDR3 is TGTGCCAGCAGTTCCCCCGGGACAAGGAATCAGCCCCAGCATTTT. It is translated as CASSSPGTRNQPQHF.

This clone was counted a single time. The CDR3 region has the DNA TGTGCCACCAGCAGAGGGGACAGGCGCGCAGCTTTCTTT. Translation: CATSRGDRRAAFF. J is TRBJ1-1 and V is TRBV15; 8 bases match TRBD1. Looked up from germline, CDR1 is LNHNV and CDR2 is YYDKDF (reference sequence). The J segment lost 10 bases and the V segment lost 1 base, leaving 5 bases of the junction unmatched. The CDR3 is 13 amino acids.

The chain is built from TRBV18 and TRBJ2-5; D might be TRBD2 (6 bases). This CDR3 comprises 15 residues. From germline, CDR1 is KGHSH and CDR2 LQKENI. V was pared by 1 base and J by 3 bases, with 12 bases between. The CDR3 sequence is CASSPLVGGKETQYF. In DNA form, the CDR3 reads TGTGCCAGCTCACCACTCGTTGGCGGGAAAGAGACCCAGTACTTC.

The rearrangement joins TRBV5-6 to TRBJ1-3, with D uncertain. Per the germline V gene, CDR1 is SGHDT and CDR2 is YYEEEE. The ends were cut back, 2 bases at V and 2 bases at J, with 14 bases in the middle. This CDR3 has 16 amino acids. CDR3 sequence (DNA): TGTGCCAGCAGCTTTATACAAAGGAGGACTGGAAACACCATATATTTT. Translated, it gives CASSFIQRRTGNTIYF.

CDR3 protein: CASSAIAGGRDTQYF. For the CDR3, the DNA is TGCGCCAGCAGCGCCATAGCGGGGGGGCGGGATACGCAGTATTTT. The chain couples TRBV4-3 to TRBJ2-3; 11 bases fit TRBD2. Germline V gene data show CDR1 as LGHNA and CDR2 as YSLEER. This CDR3 region has 15 residues. Trimming at V came to 5 bases and at J to 6 bases, leaving 7 bases not matched to a gene.

This clone appeared a few times. V usage is TRBV6-4 and J usage is TRBJ1-1; 8 bases align to TRBD1. The J segment lost 5 bases and the V segment lost 2 bases, leaving 4 bases of the junction unmatched. Germline CDR1 reads MRHNA; CDR2 reads SNTAGT. The CDR3 consists of 14 residues. CDR3: CASSDGQGGTEAFF. The CDR3 nucleotides are TGTGCCAGCAGTGACGGACAGGGAGGGACTGAAGCTTTCTTT.

In its sample, this clone was seen a few times. In DNA, the CDR3 is TGTGCCAGCAGCCAGGCCGGCGGGGTGGCCTACGAGCAGTACTTC. Its protein product is CASSQAGGVAYEQYF. J is TRBJ2-7 and V is TRBV3-1 (or the pseudogene TRBV3-2); TRBD2 might be the D (6 bases). The CDR3 extends over 15 amino acids. CDR1 and CDR2 from the germline V gene are LGHDT and YNNKEL (reference sequence). Trimming stripped 3 bases from V and 2 bases from J, with 14 bases between.

Only one count was recorded for this clone. The rearrangement uses TRBV5-4 and TRBJ1-1, with no clear D. Germline V gene data show CDR1 as SGHNT and CDR2 as YYREEE (reference sequence). V lost 0 bases to trimming and J lost 1 base, with 7 bases between them. CDR3 size: 14 residues. Here the CDR3 reads CASSLALGNTEAFF. The CDR3 coding sequence is TGTGCCAGCAGCTTGGCTCTAGGGAACACTGAAGCTTTCTTT.

The chain links TRBV7-2 to TRBJ1-2; D possibly corresponds to TRBD1 (6 bases). Germline V gene sequence: CDR1 SGHTA, CDR2 FQGNSA. V lost 1 base, J lost 5 bases, and 14 bases lay in between. The CDR3 spans 15 residues. For the CDR3, the DNA is TGTGCCAGCAGCTTAGTGACAGGCCTTGGGTATGGCTACACCTTC. Amino acids: CASSLVTGLGYGYTF.

V is TRBV7-6 and J is TRBJ2-3, with 8 bases that match TRBD2. J gave up 2 bases and V 5 bases, and 21 bases lay outside the gene matches. The CDR3 sequence is 20 residues long. Germline V lookup: CDR1 SGHVS, CDR2 FNYEAQ. The CDR3 is CASSPFGSSGTGPSTDTQYF. CDR3 in DNA: TGTGCCAGCAGCCCTTTCGGGAGTAGCGGGACGGGTCCCTCCACAGATACGCAGTATTTT.

The gene calls are TRBV4-3 and TRBJ2-2, with D perhaps matching TRBD1 (6 bases). The CDR3 is 15 residues long. V was cut by 5 bases and J by 6 bases, with 16 bases left in between. Germline V gene data show CDR1 as LGHNA and CDR2 as YSLEER. CDR3 DNA: TGCGCCAGCAGCGGCAGGGGACCCTTCGCCGGGGAGCTGTTTTTT. Encoded protein: CASSGRGPFAGELFF.

J is TRBJ1-2 and V is TRBV27, with 7 positions matching TRBD1. V gave up 6 bases and J gave up 4 bases; unmatched junction bases: 5. CDR3 length: 13 residues. From germline, CDR1 is MNHEY and CDR2 SMNVEV (reference sequence). CDR3 region: CASSVDRAYGYTF. In DNA, the CDR3 is TGTGCCAGCAGCGTAGACAGGGCCTATGGCTACACCTTC.

This rearrangement joins TRBV5-6 to TRBJ2-1, with 7 positions matching TRBD2. Losses at the gene ends were 4 bases for V and 1 base for J; bases not matched to a gene: 5. The V gene's germline CDR1 is SGHDT and CDR2 YYEEEE. The CDR3 runs to 15 residues. The CDR3 sequence is CASSQGLSSYNEQFF. The CDR3, as DNA: TGTGCCAGCAGCCAGGGACTAAGTTCCTACAATGAGCAGTTCTTC.

This chain connects TRBV15 to TRBJ1-3; D gene unclear. V was shortened by 0 bases and J by 4 bases, with 4 bases between the two germline ends. The CDR3 consists of 13 residues. The germline gives CDR1 LNHNV, CDR2 YYDKDF (reference sequence). CDR3 protein: CATSRDQGNTIYF. The CDR3 DNA reads TGTGCCACCAGCAGAGATCAGGGAAACACCATATATTTT.

The V and J genes are TRBV5-1 and TRBJ2-1; 8 nucleotides agree with TRBD1. Germline assignment: CDR1 SGHRS and CDR2 YFSETQ. This CDR3 contains 13 residues. J lost 12 bases, V lost 4 bases, and 9 bases had no gene match. The CDR3 DNA reads TGCGCCAGCAGCCCAGAGACAGGGGCTGGGCAGTTCTTC. As protein: CASSPETGAGQFF.

This sequence joins TRBV4-3 and TRBJ1-2; D not certain. V was pared by 1 base and J by 5 bases, with 14 bases between. Germline V gene data show CDR1 as LGHNA and CDR2 as YSLEER. This CDR3 comprises 15 residues. The CDR3 is CASSQGPSGGYGYTF. DNA of the CDR3: TGCGCCAGCAGCCAAGGGCCGAGCGGTGGATATGGCTACACCTTC.

The chain recombines TRBV10-3 with TRBJ2-7; TRBD2 might be the D (5 bases). V lost 2 bases and J lost 5, with 10 bases in between. The CDR3 sequence is 13 residues long. In germline, CDR1 is ENHRY, CDR2 SYGVKD. The CDR3 spells CAISEPGLNEQYV. CDR3 sequence (DNA): TGTGCCATCAGTGAGCCAGGACTCAACGAGCAGTACGTC.

The rearrangement links TRBV7-3 to TRBJ2-3; 9 bases align to TRBD2. Germline assignment: CDR1 SGHTA and CDR2 FQGTGA. Losses at the gene ends were 2 bases for V and 5 bases for J; bases not matched to a gene: 8. CDR3 size: 16 residues. CDR3 loop: CASSLGAGGFLDTQYF. The CDR3 DNA reads as TGTGCCAGCAGCTTAGGCGCGGGAGGGTTCTTAGATACGCAGTATTTT. Filled out from reference TRBV7-3 and TRBJ2-3, the complete variable domain reads GAGVSQTPSNKVTEKGKYVELRCDPISGHTALYWYRQSLGQGPEFLIYFQGTGAADDSGLPNDRFFAVRPEGSVSTLKIQRTERGDSAVYLCASSLGAGGFLDTQYFGPGTRLTVL.